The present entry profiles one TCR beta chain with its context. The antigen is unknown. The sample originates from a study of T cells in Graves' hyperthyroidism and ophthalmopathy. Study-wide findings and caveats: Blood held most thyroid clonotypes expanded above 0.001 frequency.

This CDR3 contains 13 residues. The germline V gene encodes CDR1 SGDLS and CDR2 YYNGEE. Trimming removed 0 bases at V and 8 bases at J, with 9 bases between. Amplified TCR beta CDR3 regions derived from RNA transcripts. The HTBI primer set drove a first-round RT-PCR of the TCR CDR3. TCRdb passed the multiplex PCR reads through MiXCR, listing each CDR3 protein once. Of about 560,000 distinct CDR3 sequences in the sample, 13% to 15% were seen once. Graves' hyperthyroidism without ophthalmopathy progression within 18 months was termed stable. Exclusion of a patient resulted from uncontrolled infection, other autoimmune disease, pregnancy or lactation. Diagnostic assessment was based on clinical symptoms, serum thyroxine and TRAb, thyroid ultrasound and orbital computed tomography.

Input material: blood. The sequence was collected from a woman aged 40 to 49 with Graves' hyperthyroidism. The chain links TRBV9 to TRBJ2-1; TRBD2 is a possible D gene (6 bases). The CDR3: CASSVGGGYEQFF. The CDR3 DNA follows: TGTGCCAGCAGCGTAGGTGGGGGGTATGAGCAGTTCTTC.